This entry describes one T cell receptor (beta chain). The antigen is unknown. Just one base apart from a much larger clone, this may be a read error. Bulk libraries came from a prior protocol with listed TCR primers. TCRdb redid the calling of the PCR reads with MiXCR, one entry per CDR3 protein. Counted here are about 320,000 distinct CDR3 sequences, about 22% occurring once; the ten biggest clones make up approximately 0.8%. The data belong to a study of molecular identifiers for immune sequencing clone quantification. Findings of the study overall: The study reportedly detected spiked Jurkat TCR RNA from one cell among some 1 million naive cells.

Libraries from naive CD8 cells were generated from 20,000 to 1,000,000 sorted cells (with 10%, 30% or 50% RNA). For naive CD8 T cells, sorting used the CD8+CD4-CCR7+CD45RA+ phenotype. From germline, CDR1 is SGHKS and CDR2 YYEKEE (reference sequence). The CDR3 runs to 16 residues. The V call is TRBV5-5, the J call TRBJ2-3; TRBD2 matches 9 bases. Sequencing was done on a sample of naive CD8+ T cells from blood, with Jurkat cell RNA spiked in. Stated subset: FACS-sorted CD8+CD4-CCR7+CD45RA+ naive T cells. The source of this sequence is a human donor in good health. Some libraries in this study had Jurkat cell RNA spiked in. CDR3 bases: TGTGCCAACAGCTTAGTGCTAGCGGGATTACGAGATACGCAGTATTTT. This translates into CANSLVLAGLRDTQYF.